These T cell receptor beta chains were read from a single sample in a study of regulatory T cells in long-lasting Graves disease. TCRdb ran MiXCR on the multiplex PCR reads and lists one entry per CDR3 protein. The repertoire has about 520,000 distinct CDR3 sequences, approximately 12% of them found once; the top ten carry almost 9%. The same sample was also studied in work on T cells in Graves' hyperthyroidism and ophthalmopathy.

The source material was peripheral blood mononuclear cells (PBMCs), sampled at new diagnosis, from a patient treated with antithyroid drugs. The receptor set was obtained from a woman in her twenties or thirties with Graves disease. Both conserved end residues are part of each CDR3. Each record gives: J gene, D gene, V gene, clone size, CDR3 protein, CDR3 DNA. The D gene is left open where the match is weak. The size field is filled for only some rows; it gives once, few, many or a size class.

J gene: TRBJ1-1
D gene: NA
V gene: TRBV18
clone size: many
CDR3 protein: CASSATPDTEAFF
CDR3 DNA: TGTGCCAGCTCCGCCACTCCGGACACTGAAGCTTTCTTT

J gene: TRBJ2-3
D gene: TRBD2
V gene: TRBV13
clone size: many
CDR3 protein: CASSLSAPLAESSTDTQYF
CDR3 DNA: TGTGCCAGCAGCTTATCCGCGCCGCTAGCGGAATCTAGCACAGATACGCAGTATTTT

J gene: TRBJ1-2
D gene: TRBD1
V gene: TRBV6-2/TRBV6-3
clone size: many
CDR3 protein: CASRRGQRNYGYTF
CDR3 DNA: TGTGCCAGCAGAAGGGGACAGCGCAACTATGGCTACACCTTC

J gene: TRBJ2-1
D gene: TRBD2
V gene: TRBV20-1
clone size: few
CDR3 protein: CSVPPGLAGGPGVEQFF
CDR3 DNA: TGCAGTGTTCCACCGGGACTAGCGGGAGGGCCAGGGGTTGAGCAGTTCTTC

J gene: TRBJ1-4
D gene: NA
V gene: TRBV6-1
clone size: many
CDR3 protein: CASRGHSNEKLFF
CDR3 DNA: TGTGCCAGCAGGGGACACTCCAATGAAAAACTGTTTTTT

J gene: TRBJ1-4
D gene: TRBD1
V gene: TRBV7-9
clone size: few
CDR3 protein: CASSWTGREKLFF
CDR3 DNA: TGTGCCAGCAGCTGGACAGGACGCGAAAAACTGTTTTTT

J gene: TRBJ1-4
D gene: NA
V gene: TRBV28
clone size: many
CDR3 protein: CASSGTFLRLEKLFF
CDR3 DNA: TGTGCCAGCAGTGGCACTTTCTTGAGGCTTGAAAAACTGTTTTTT

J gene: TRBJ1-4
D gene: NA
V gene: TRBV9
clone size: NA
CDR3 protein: CASSPGSGRTGANEKLFF
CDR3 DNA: TGTGCCAGCAGCCCCGGTTCGGGACGAACCGGGGCTAATGAAAAACTGTTTTTT

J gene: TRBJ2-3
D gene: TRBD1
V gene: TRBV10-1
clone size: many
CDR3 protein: CASSEGTGSSDTQYF
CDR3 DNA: TGCGCCAGCAGTGAGGGGACAGGGTCTTCGGATACGCAGTATTTT

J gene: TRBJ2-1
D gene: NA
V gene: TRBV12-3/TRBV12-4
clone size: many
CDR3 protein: CASSSGTRQFF
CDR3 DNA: TGTGCCAGCAGCTCCGGGACACGGCAGTTCTTC

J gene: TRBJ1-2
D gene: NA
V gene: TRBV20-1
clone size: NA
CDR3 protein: CSARDRVRVAQPYGYTF
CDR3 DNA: TGCAGTGCTAGAGACCGAGTTCGGGTCGCCCAGCCCTATGGCTACACCTTC

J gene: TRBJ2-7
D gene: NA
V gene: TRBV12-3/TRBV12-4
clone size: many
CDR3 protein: CASSSYPGTLGPYEQYF
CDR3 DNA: TGTGCCAGCAGTTCCTACCCCGGGACGCTGGGCCCTTACGAGCAGTACTTC

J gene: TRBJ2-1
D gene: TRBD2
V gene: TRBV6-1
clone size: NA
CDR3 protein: CASSRGLAGGRDEQSF
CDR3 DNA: TGTGCCAGCAGTCGCGGACTAGCGGGAGGTAGGGATGAGCAGTCCTTC

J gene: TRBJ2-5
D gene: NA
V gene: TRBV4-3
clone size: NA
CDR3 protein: CASSQTLSRALGGETQYF
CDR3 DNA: TGCGCCAGCAGCCAAACACTAAGCCGGGCCCTAGGGGGAGAGACCCAGTACTTC

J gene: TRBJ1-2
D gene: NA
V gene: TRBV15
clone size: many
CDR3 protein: CATSRDQGVYYGYTF
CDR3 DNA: TGTGCCACCAGCAGAGATCAAGGGGTATACTATGGCTACACCTTC

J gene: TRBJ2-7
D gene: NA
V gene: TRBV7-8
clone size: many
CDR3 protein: CASSPSRSYEQYF
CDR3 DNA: TGTGCCAGCAGCCCTTCCCGCTCCTACGAGCAGTACTTC

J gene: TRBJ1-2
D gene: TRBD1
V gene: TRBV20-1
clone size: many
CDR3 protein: CSARARDRNYGYTF
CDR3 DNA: TGCAGTGCTAGAGCTCGGGACAGAAACTATGGCTACACCTTC

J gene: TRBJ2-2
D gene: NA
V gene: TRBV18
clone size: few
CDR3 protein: CASSKDRNTGELFF
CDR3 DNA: TGTGCCAGCTCAAAGGACAGGAACACCGGGGAGCTGTTTTTT

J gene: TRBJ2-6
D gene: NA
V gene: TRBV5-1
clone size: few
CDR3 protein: CASSPTSSGANVLTF
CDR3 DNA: TGCGCCAGCAGCCCGACTAGCTCTGGGGCCAACGTCCTGACTTTC

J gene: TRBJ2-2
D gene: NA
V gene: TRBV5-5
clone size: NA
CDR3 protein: CASSLVAATGELFF
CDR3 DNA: TGTGCCAGCAGCTTGGTGGCAGCGACAGGGGAGCTGTTTTTT

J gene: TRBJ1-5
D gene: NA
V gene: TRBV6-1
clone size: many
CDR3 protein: CASSEGGPTAQPQHF
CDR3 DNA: TGTGCCAGCAGTGAAGGGGGTCCCACCGCTCAGCCCCAGCATTTT

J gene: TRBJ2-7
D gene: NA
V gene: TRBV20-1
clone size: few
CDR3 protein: CSAREGWGSPAYEQYF
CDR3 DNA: TGCAGTGCTAGAGAAGGTTGGGGATCCCCCGCCTACGAGCAGTACTTC

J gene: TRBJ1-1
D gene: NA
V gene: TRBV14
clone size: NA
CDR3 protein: CASSQDRRDANTEALF
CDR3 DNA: TGTGCCAGCAGCCAAGATCGGCGGGACGCTAACACTGAAGCTCTCTTT

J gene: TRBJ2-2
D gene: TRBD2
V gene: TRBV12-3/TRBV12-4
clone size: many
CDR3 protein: CASSQGGGLAGAGELFF
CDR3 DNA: TGTGCCAGCAGTCAAGGGGGTGGACTAGCGGGAGCCGGGGAGCTGTTTTTT

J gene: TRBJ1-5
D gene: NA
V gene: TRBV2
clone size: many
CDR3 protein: CATSWAWNQPQHF
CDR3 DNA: TGTGCCACCTCTTGGGCCTGGAATCAGCCCCAGCATTTT

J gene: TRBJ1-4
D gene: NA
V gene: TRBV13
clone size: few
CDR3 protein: CASSSQGTDEKLFF
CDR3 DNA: TGTGCCAGCAGCTCCCAGGGGACGGATGAAAAACTGTTTTTT

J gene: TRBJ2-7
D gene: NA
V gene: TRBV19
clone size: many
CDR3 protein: CASSIVEGLVFEQYF
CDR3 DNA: TGTGCCAGTAGTATAGTGGAGGGTTTAGTCTTCGAGCAGTACTTC

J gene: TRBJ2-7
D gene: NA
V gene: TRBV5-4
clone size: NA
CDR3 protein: CASSSSPSSKDYEQYF
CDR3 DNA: TGTGCCAGCAGCTCTAGTCCCTCTTCTAAAGATTACGAGCAGTACTTC

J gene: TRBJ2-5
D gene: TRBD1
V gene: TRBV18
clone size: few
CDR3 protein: CASSTQKDRKQETQYF
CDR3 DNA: TGTGCCAGCTCAACCCAAAAGGACAGGAAACAAGAGACCCAGTACTTC

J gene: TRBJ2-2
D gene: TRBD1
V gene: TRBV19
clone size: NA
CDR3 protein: CASSIDDRVNTGELFF
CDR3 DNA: TGTGCCAGTAGTATAGACGACAGGGTGAACACCGGGGAGCTGTTTTTT

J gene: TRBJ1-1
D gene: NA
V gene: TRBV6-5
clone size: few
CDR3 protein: CASSYRGAEAFF
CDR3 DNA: TGTGCCAGCAGTTACCGGGGGGCAGAAGCTTTCTTT

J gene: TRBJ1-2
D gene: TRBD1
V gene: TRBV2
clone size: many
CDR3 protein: CASSERTGGAYGYTF
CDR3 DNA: TGTGCCAGCAGTGAAAGGACAGGGGGCGCATATGGCTACACCTTC

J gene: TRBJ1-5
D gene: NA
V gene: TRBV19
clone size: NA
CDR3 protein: CASTPTFNQPQHF
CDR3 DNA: TGTGCCAGTACCCCCACCTTCAATCAGCCCCAGCATTTT